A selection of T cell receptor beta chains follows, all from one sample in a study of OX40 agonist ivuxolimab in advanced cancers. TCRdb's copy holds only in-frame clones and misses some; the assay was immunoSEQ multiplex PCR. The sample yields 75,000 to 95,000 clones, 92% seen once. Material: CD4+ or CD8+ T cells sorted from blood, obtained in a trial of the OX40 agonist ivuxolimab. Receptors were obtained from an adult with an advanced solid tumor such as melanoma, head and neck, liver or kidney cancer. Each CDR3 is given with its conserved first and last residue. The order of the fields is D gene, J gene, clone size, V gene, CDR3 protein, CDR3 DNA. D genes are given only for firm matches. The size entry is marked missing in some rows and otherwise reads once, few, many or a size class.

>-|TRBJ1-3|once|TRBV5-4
CASSLVGGNTIYF
TGTGCCAGCAGCTTGGTGGGGGGAAACACCATATATTTT
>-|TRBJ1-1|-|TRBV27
CASSPRGTEAFF
TGTGCCAGCAGCCCCCGGGGCACTGAAGCTTTCTTT
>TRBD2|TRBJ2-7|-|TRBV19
CASSTLAANSYEQYF
TGTGCCAGTAGCACCCTAGCGGCCAACTCCTACGAGCAGTACTTC
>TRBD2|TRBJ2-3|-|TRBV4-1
CASSPRILAGGGSTDTQYF
TGCGCCAGCAGCCCGAGGATACTAGCGGGTGGGGGATCCACAGATACGCAGTATTTT
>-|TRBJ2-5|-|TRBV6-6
CASAGEETQYF
TGTGCCAGCGCTGGGGAAGAGACCCAGTACTTC
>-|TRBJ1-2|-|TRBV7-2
CASSLGTAGGGYTF
TGTGCCAGCAGCTTAGGGACAGCAGGCGGTGGCTACACCTTC
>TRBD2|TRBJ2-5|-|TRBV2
CASLSGAGETQYF
TGTGCCAGCCTTAGCGGGGCGGGAGAGACCCAGTACTTC
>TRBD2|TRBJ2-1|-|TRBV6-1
CASNLGGSSYNEQFF
TGTGCCAGCAATCTTGGCGGGAGCTCCTACAATGAGCAGTTCTTC
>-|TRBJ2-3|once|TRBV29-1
CSAGDRSTDTQYF
TGCAGCGCTGGAGACAGAAGCACAGATACGCAGTATTTT
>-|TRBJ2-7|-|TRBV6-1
CASRTTATYEQYF
TGTGCCAGCAGGACGACAGCTACCTACGAGCAGTACTTC
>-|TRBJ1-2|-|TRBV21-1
CASSKQGGYGYTF
TGTGCCAGCAGCAAACAAGGGGGGTATGGCTACACCTTC
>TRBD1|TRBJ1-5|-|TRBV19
CASTPTGGNQPQHF
TGTGCCAGTACCCCGACAGGGGGCAATCAGCCCCAGCATTTT
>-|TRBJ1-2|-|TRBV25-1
CASSEGFYGYTF
TGTGCCAGCAGTGAGGGGTTCTATGGCTACACCTTC
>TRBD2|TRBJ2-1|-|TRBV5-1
CATSQGSGIFNEQFF
TGCGCCACCTCCCAGGGTAGCGGGATATTCAATGAGCAGTTCTTC
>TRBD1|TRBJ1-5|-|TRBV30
CAWTTGGNNQPQHF
TGTGCCTGGACGACAGGGGGGAACAATCAGCCCCAGCATTTT
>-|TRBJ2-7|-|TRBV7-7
CARLDGRQGCYEQYF
TGTGCTCGATTAGATGGGCGGCAGGGATGCTACGAGCAGTACTTC
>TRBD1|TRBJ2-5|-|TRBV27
CASSWMTGSQETQYF
TGTGCCAGCAGTTGGATGACAGGGTCTCAAGAGACCCAGTACTTC
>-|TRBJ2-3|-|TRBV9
CASSVTTGSPTDTQYF
TGTGCCAGCAGCGTAACGACGGGGTCCCCCACAGATACGCAGTATTTT
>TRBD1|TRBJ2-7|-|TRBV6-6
CASSSDRVGEQYF
TGTGCCAGCAGTTCGGACAGGGTTGGCGAGCAGTACTTC
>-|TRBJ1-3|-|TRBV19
CASSIVLVSGNTIYF
TGTGCCAGTAGTATAGTACTGGTCTCTGGAAACACCATATATTTT
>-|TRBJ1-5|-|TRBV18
CASSPGGSNQPQHF
TGTGCCAGCTCACCGGGGGGTAGCAATCAGCCCCAGCATTTT
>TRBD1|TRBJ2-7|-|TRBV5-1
CASSSRQGYEQYF
TGCGCCAGCAGCTCCCGACAGGGCTACGAGCAGTACTTC
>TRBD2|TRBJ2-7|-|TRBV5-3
CARSFGLAGRSSYEQYF
TGTGCCAGAAGCTTCGGACTAGCGGGAAGGAGCTCCTACGAGCAGTACTTC
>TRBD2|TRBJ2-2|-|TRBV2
CASSGLGTSGRAGELFF
TGTGCCAGCAGTGGCCTGGGGACTAGCGGGAGGGCCGGGGAGCTGTTTTTT
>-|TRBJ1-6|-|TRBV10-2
CASSVGNSPLHF
TGCGCCAGCAGTGTCGGTAATTCACCCCTCCACTTT
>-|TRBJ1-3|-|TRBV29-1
CSVSHSENTIYF
TGCAGCGTTTCCCACAGCGAAAACACCATATATTTT
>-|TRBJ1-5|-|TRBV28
CASSRDRNQPQHF
TGTGCCAGTAGCCGGGACCGGAATCAGCCCCAGCATTTT
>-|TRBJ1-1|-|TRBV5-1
CASSFFRDSLSGTEAFF
TGCGCCAGCAGCTTTTTCCGGGACTCCCTTAGCGGCACTGAAGCTTTCTTT
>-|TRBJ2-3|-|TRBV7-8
CASSYGDTQYF
TGTGCCAGCAGCTATGGAGATACGCAGTATTTT
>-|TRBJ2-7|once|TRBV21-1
CASRVTGGSRGRPHYEQYF
TGTGCCAGCAGGGTGACGGGGGGGAGTCGCGGGAGGCCCCACTACGAGCAGTACTTC
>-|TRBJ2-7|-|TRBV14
CASSQPYVSSEQYF
TGTGCCAGCAGCCAGCCCTACGTGAGTTCCGAGCAGTACTTC
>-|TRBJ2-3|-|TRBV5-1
CASRRLRTVPSSTDTQYF
TGCGCCAGCAGAAGGTTAAGGACAGTACCTTCTAGCACAGATACGCAGTATTTT
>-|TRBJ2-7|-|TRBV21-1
CASGAGYSYEQYF
TGTGCCAGCGGAGCCGGATACTCCTACGAGCAGTACTTC
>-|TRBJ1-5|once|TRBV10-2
CASSGDSNQPQHF
TGCGCCAGCAGTGGGGACAGCAATCAGCCCCAGCATTTT
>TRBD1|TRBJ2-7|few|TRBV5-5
CASSRDRGGEQYF
TGTGCCAGCAGCCGGGACAGGGGTGGCGAGCAGTACTTC
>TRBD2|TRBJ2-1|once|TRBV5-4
CASSLAGTTPYNEQFF
TGTGCCAGCAGCCTCGCTGGGACTACCCCTTACAATGAGCAGTTCTTC
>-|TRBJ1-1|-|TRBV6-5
CASSYDGNTEAFF
TGTGCCAGCAGTTACGACGGAAACACTGAAGCTTTCTTT
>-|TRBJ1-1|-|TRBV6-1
CASSVGGNTEAFF
TGTGCCAGCAGTGTAGGGGGGAACACTGAAGCTTTCTTT
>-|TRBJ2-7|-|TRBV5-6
CASRMRGGSGEQYF
TGTGCCAGCAGAATGAGAGGGGGGTCCGGCGAGCAGTACTTC
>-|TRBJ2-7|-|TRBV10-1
CASSVGLGEQYF
TGCGCCAGCAGTGTGGGGTTGGGAGAGCAGTACTTC
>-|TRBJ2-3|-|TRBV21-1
CASSSGPYF
TGTGCCAGCAGCAGCGGTCCGTATTTT
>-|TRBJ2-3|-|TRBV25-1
CASGPLSSGSTDTQYF
TGTGCCAGCGGACCCCTGAGTAGCGGTAGCACAGATACGCAGTATTTT
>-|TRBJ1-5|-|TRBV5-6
CASSLSASNQPQHF
TGTGCCAGCAGCTTGAGTGCGAGCAATCAGCCCCAGCATTTT
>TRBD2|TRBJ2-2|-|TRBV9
CASSVTPRTSGGINTGELFF
TGTGCCAGCAGCGTAACGCCCCGGACTAGCGGGGGGATAAACACCGGGGAGCTGTTTTTT
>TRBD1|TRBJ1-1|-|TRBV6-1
CASSGGTGVGEAFF
TGTGCCAGCAGTGGTGGGACAGGGGTTGGTGAAGCTTTCTTT